The 30 T cell receptor beta chains reported below all come from one sample, sequenced in a study of cytomegalovirus exposure and HLA in healthy donors. The study ran its PCR with 60 Vbeta and 13 Jbeta primers. Libraries were prepared by immunoSEQ multiplex PCR; TCRdb keeps only in-frame clonotypes and omits some of them. The sample has about 120,000 clones; roughly 80% are singletons. The sample consisted of PBMCs. The origin of the receptors is a man aged 18 to 29 in good health and CMV-seropositive.

The V gene is TRBV30, the J gene TRBJ1-2; D gene ambiguous. V lost 2 bases, J lost 6 bases, and 13 bases lay in between. The CDR3 runs 13 residues. Germline V CDR1 and CDR2: GTSNPN, SVGIG (reference sequence). The CDR3 region has the DNA TGTGCCTGGAGTACCCGTACGGGGAATGGCTACACCTTC. This gives the protein CAWSTRTGNGYTF.

The gene calls are TRBV5-1 and TRBJ2-5; 11 nucleotides match TRBD1. The germline CDR1 and CDR2 sequences are SGHRS and YFSETQ. The CDR3 runs 17 residues. Trimming removed 2 bases from V and 5 bases from J; junction bases left unmatched: 11. CDR3: CASSLSADRGLRETQYF. DNA of the CDR3: TGCGCCAGCAGCTTAAGCGCGGACAGGGGGCTCAGGGAGACCCAGTACTTC.

The rearrangement joins TRBV13 to TRBJ2-2; D call uncertain. V lost 0 bases and J 6 bases, leaving 5 bases between the germline ends. Germline V gene sequence: CDR1 PRHDT, CDR2 FYEKMQ (reference sequence). The CDR3 sequence is 13 residues long. Here the CDR3 DNA reads TGTGCCAGCAGCTTAGGACTCTCCGGGGAGCTGTTTTTT. This sequence encodes CASSLGLSGELFF.

The V and J genes are TRBV7-9 and TRBJ2-6; D is unclear. This CDR3 is 15 amino acids long. V was pared by 5 bases and J by 2 bases, with 10 bases between. Germline assignment: CDR1 SEHNR and CDR2 FQNEAQ (reference sequence). CDR3 DNA: TGTGCCAGCAGCAGCCGGCAGGCTGGGGCCAACGTCCTGACTTTC. This gives the protein CASSSRQAGANVLTF.

J is TRBJ1-1 and V is TRBV4-3; the D is unclear. Germline values: CDR1 LGHNA, CDR2 YSLEER. The germline V and J ends were trimmed by 4 bases and 2 bases, with 17 bases remaining between them. The CDR3 contains 16 residues. CDR3 protein: CASSPGGYSANTEAFF. CDR3 nucleotides: TGCGCCAGCAGCCCCGGTGGATATAGCGCTAACACTGAAGCTTTCTTT.

The chain couples TRBV4-3 to TRBJ2-5, with D possibly matching TRBD1 (6 bases). Gene TRBJ2-7 matches the end of the DNA better, so the J call may be wrong. The CDR3 covers 14 residues. Germline loops: CDR1 LGHNA, CDR2 YSLEER. CDR3 loop: CASSQATGYYEQYF. The CDR3 nucleotides are TGCGCCAGCAGCCAAGCGACAGGATACTACGAGCAGTACTTC.

V and J are TRBV4-3 and TRBJ1-5; D is unclear. V was pared by 1 base and J by 9 bases, with 13 bases between. The CDR3 totals 14 residues. Germline V gene data show CDR1 as LGHNA and CDR2 as YSLEER. The CDR3 spells CASSQGRTTGPQHF. CDR3 bases: TGCGCCAGCAGCCAAGGGAGGACGACTGGGCCCCAGCATTTT.

The chain uses TRBV6-5 and TRBJ1-1, with D unresolved. This CDR3 region has 13 residues. Trimming took 2 bases from V and 4 from J, leaving 8 bases between them. Germline V gene lookup returns CDR1 MNHEY and CDR2 SVGAGI. The chain's CDR3 is CASSYGRITEAFF. The CDR3 DNA reads TGTGCCAGCAGTTACGGGAGAATCACTGAAGCTTTCTTT.

The genes are TRBV6-1 and TRBJ2-3; weak D call: TRBD2 (6 bases). Between the trimmed V and J ends, which lost 8 bases and 3 bases, there was a span of 18 bases. Germline-derived CDR1 and CDR2 are MNHNS and SASEGT. The CDR3 is 15 amino acids. DNA of the CDR3: TGTGCCAGCGGAGGAGGGCCCTTGCGTACAGATACGCAGTATTTT. It translates to CASGGGPLRTDTQYF.

This chain links TRBV7-2 with TRBJ2-7; D is undetermined. This CDR3 has 14 amino acids. Germline V gene data show CDR1 as SGHTA and CDR2 as FQGNSA. The V and J ends lost 5 bases and 4 bases respectively, with 15 bases between them. CDR3 nucleotide sequence: TGTGCCAGCAGCCCCGCAATTAGCAGATACGAGCAGTACTTC. This gives the protein CASSPAISRYEQYF.

The rearrangement joins TRBV23-1 to TRBJ2-3, with 8 nucleotides matching TRBD1. TRBV23-1 is flagged as an ORF with uncertain function. The CDR3 runs 21 residues. With 3 bases clipped from V and 2 bases from J, the junction kept 22 bases outside the gene matches. This CDR3 reads CASSHYVQGGVKKPLTDTQYF. The CDR3 DNA reads as TGCGCCAGCAGTCATTACGTACAGGGGGGTGTTAAGAAACCGCTCACAGATACGCAGTATTTT.

The chain combines TRBV4-1 with TRBJ2-3, with 7 bases aligning to TRBD2. CDR1 MGHRA and CDR2 YSYEKL come from the germline V gene. V was clipped by 1 base and J by 8 bases; unmatched bases: 12. The CDR3 is 16 amino acids. The CDR3 here is CASSQGSGGGVGTQYF. The CDR3 nucleotides read TGCGCCAGCAGCCAAGGCTCGGGTGGGGGGGTCGGTACGCAGTATTTT.

This chain joins TRBV7-8 and TRBJ1-5; no definite D call. Germline V CDR1 and CDR2: SGHVS, FQNEAQ. With 5 bases removed from V and 3 bases from J, the gap between germline ends came to 17 bases. The CDR3 runs to 16 residues. CDR3 protein: CASSPEVLEINQPQHF. The CDR3 DNA is TGTGCCAGCAGCCCAGAGGTTTTGGAAATCAATCAGCCCCAGCATTTT.

In DNA, the CDR3 is TGTGCCAGCAGGATACGGGACAGGGACTACGAGCAGTACTTC. Its translation is CASRIRDRDYEQYF. The chain combines TRBV6-1 with TRBJ2-7; 9 bases map to TRBD1. Trimming removed 6 bases from V and 3 bases from J; junction bases left unmatched: 6. The CDR3 totals 14 residues. CDR1 is MNHNS and CDR2 is SASEGT in the germline V gene.

The chain employs TRBV27 and TRBJ2-1; TRBD2 matches 9 bases. Germline loops: CDR1 MNHEY, CDR2 SMNVEV (reference sequence). The trim removed 4 bases at V and 7 bases at J, leaving 11 bases unmatched. The CDR3 totals 16 residues. The CDR3 reads CASSSPRREGRNEQFF. In nucleotides, the CDR3 is TGTGCCAGCAGTTCCCCGAGGCGGGAGGGCCGTAATGAGCAGTTCTTC.

The chain couples TRBV19 to TRBJ1-4; 10 bases agree with TRBD1. This CDR3 contains 16 residues. J gave up 8 bases and V 5 bases, and 11 bases lay outside the gene matches. Germline V lookup: CDR1 LNHDA, CDR2 SQIVND (reference sequence). In DNA form, the CDR3 reads TGTGCCAGTAGTGACACGACCGGGACAGGGGCGGAAAAACTGTTTTTT. Protein: CASSDTTGTGAEKLFF.

The CDR3 coding sequence is TGCGCCAGCAGCTTAGGCGACAGGGGGGGAAGTGGCTACACCTTC. This translates into CASSLGDRGGSGYTF. The chain links TRBV5-1 to TRBJ1-2, with 9 bases identical to TRBD1. V was clipped by 2 bases and J by 7 bases; unmatched bases: 9. The CDR3 covers 15 residues. Germline V lookup: CDR1 SGHRS, CDR2 YFSETQ.

The chain recombines TRBV7-9 with TRBJ2-3; TRBD2 matches at 8 bases. Germline-derived CDR1 and CDR2 are SEHNR and FQNEAQ (reference sequence). The J segment lost 0 bases and the V segment lost 7 bases, leaving 9 bases of the junction unmatched. The CDR3 consists of 16 residues. CDR3 bases: TGTGCCAGCACTGAAACCGAGCGGGGGAGCACAGATACGCAGTATTTT. As protein: CASTETERGSTDTQYF.

The V gene is TRBV9, the J gene TRBJ2-7; weak D call: TRBD1 (7 bases). V was clipped by 3 bases and J by 0 bases, with 13 bases between them. Germline loops: CDR1 SGDLS, CDR2 YYNGEE. The CDR3 has 15 residues. The CDR3 spells CASSGGDSNSYEQYF. For the CDR3, the DNA is TGTGCCAGCAGCGGCGGGGACAGCAACTCCTACGAGCAGTACTTC. Supplemented by reference TRBV9 and TRBJ2-7, the full variable domain reads DSGVTQTPKHLITATGQRVTLRCSPRSGDLSVYWYQQSLDQGLQFLIQYYNGEERAKGNILERFSAQQFPDLHSELNLSSLELGDSALYFCASSGGDSNSYEQYFGPGTRLTVT.

The CDR3 region is CASSSPGTKETQYF. The CDR3 DNA follows: TGTGCCAGCAGCTCTCCCGGGACAAAAGAGACCCAGTACTTC. The chain employs TRBV7-9 and TRBJ2-5; TRBD1 is a possible D gene (6 bases). CDR1 is SEHNR and CDR2 is FQNEAQ in the germline V gene (reference sequence). V was clipped by 4 bases and J by 3 bases, with 12 bases between them. This CDR3 comprises 14 residues.

This clone was counted between two and nine times. V usage is TRBV11-2 and J usage is TRBJ2-7; tentative D call: TRBD1 (6 bases). This CDR3 region has 14 residues. Trimming cost V 5 bases and J 0 bases, with 11 bases left between them. Germline CDR1 is SGHAT and CDR2 is FQNNGV. The CDR3 DNA follows: TGTGCCAGCAGCCTATACAGGGACTCCTACGAGCAGTACTTC. Its translation: CASSLYRDSYEQYF.

V and J are TRBV5-1 and TRBJ2-7, with a possible D match to TRBD1 (6 bases). Between the trimmed V and J ends, which lost 1 base and 3 bases, there was a span of 17 bases. This CDR3 has 16 residues. Germline CDR1 reads SGHRS; CDR2 reads YFSETQ. For the CDR3, the DNA is TGCGCCAGCAGCTTGCCCGGACAGAATTCGTTCTACGAGCAGTACTTC. Its translation: CASSLPGQNSFYEQYF.

V is TRBV5-1 and J is TRBJ1-1, with 7 bases lining up with TRBD1. The CDR3 contains 14 residues. V gave up 3 bases and J gave up 1 base; unmatched junction bases: 3. The V gene's germline CDR1 is SGHRS and CDR2 YFSETQ. As DNA, the CDR3 is TGCGCCAGCAGCTACGGGACAGCGAACACTGAAGCTTTCTTT. Translated: CASSYGTANTEAFF.

The chain combines TRBV10-3 with TRBJ1-6; possibly TRBD1 for D (5 bases). This CDR3 has 16 amino acids. Trimming shortened V by 8 bases and J by 4 bases, and 18 bases separated the two germline ends. Germline CDR1 reads ENHRY; CDR2 reads SYGVKD. The CDR3 DNA sequence: TGTGCCATCTCTCCCGAAGGGGCACCTTATAATTCACCCCTCCACTTT. This translates into CAISPEGAPYNSPLHF.

The chain joins TRBV19 to TRBJ1-5, with no clear D. This CDR3 comprises 15 residues. Germline CDR1 LNHDA, CDR2 SQIVND (reference sequence). The V and J ends lost 3 bases and 1 base respectively, with 10 bases between them. The CDR3, as DNA: TGTGCCAGTAGTATGAGCAGGCAGAGCAATCAGCCCCAGCATTTT. As protein: CASSMSRQSNQPQHF.

The chain employs TRBV4-1 and TRBJ1-2; no reliable D call. Germline CDR1 MGHRA, CDR2 YSYEKL. This CDR3 contains 13 residues. V was trimmed by 1 base and J by 10 bases, leaving 13 bases between them. The CDR3 bases are TGCGCCAGCAGCCAAGGCGTTTACAGAGACTACACCTTC. Amino acid sequence: CASSQGVYRDYTF.

The rearrangement links TRBV6-6 to TRBJ1-1, with 8 nucleotides matching TRBD1. The CDR3 contains 15 residues. The trim removed 6 bases at V and 0 bases at J, leaving 6 bases unmatched. The germline V gene encodes CDR1 MNHNY and CDR2 SVGAGI (reference sequence). In DNA, the CDR3 is TGTGCCAGCAGCAAAACAGGGGGGTTGAACACTGAAGCTTTCTTT. This encodes CASSKTGGLNTEAFF.

This chain links TRBV9 with TRBJ1-2, with 9 bases fitting TRBD1. V shed 4 bases, J shed 9 bases, and the junction held 10 bases outside the gene matches. CDR1 and CDR2 (germline): SGDLS, YYNGEE. This CDR3 comprises 14 residues. CDR3 residues: CASSPPGQGRRYTF. Written as DNA, the CDR3 is TGTGCCAGCAGCCCACCGGGACAGGGAAGGCGCTACACCTTC.

This chain uses TRBV4-3 with TRBJ1-1, with D maybe TRBD1 (6 bases). The V gene's germline CDR1 is LGHNA and CDR2 YSLEER. CDR3 length: 16 amino acids. V was shortened by 0 bases and J by 6 bases, with 17 bases between the two germline ends. The CDR3 reads CASSQDSGGPRAEAFF. For the CDR3, the DNA is TGCGCCAGCAGCCAAGATAGTGGGGGCCCGAGGGCTGAAGCTTTCTTT.

The rearrangement links TRBV6-7 to TRBJ1-2; TRBD1 agrees at 8 bases. TRBV6-7 is flagged as an ORF with uncertain function. Unmatched junction bases numbered 12, after V lost 0 bases and J lost 0 bases. The CDR3 is made up of 19 amino acids. The CDR3: CASSYSTQGAILPNYGYTF. Here the CDR3 DNA reads TGTGCCAGCAGTTACTCGACTCAGGGGGCTATACTCCCTAACTATGGCTACACCTTC.